This T cell receptor (beta chain) appears in the sequencing data of a study of graft-versus-host responses after intestinal transplantation. Across the study: The study gave all recipients anti-thymocyte globulin induction, then tacrolimus and steroids for three to four years.

The repertoire was sequenced with immunoSEQ multiplex PCR; TCRdb's copy has only in-frame clones and lacks some. The sample lists some 90,000 clones; around 92% were seen once. Notes on this clone: Its specificity is unknown.

General observations from the study: High graft-versus-host to host-versus-graft clonal ratios were found in allografts of patients who had graft-donor T cell macrochimerism.

The V end was cut by 6 bases, the J end by 6 bases, with 8 bases between. The germline V gene has CDR1 SGHTA and CDR2 FQGNSA. CDR3 length: 12 residues. The source of this sequence is a human donor who was the organ donor for an intestinal transplant. The sequences come from unstimulated CD8+ T cells sorted from spleen or lymph node cells, collected before transplant. The gene calls are TRBV7-2 and TRBJ2-2, with D possibly matching TRBD2 (5 bases). The CDR3 region has the DNA TGTGCCAGCAGTCGGACTTCCGGGGAGCTGTTTTTT. Its translation is CASSRTSGELFF.